This is a list of T cell receptor beta chains from one sample in a study of PD-1 blockade in classical Hodgkin lymphoma. TCRdb's copy holds only in-frame clones and misses some; the assay was immunoSEQ multiplex PCR. The sample consists of about 11,000 clones, 70% to 80% of them appearing once. The specimen comprised peripheral blood mononuclear cells (PBMCs), sampled before the second cycle of nivolumab. These receptors were obtained from a human donor with classical Hodgkin lymphoma. CDR3s include the opening cysteine and the closing phenylalanine or tryptophan. A D gene is named only where the DNA matches it firmly. Rows give clone size only sometimes, using once, few, many, or a class for an expanded clone.

j_call: TRBJ2-3
d_call: TRBD2
clone_size: -
v_call: TRBV18
cdr3_aa: CASSPTGGLADTQYF
cdr3_nt: TGTGCCAGCTCACCAACCGGGGGGTTGGCAGATACGCAGTATTTT

j_call: TRBJ1-4
d_call: -
clone_size: few
v_call: TRBV28
cdr3_aa: CASSRLYKREKLFF
cdr3_nt: TGTGCCAGCAGTCGTCTATATAAGCGGGAAAAACTGTTTTTT

j_call: TRBJ2-2
d_call: -
clone_size: -
v_call: TRBV18
cdr3_aa: CASSPLLSPGELFF
cdr3_nt: TGTGCCAGCTCACCACTTCTAAGTCCCGGGGAGCTGTTTTTT

j_call: TRBJ2-6
d_call: TRBD1
clone_size: -
v_call: TRBV19
cdr3_aa: CASTRQGAGGANVLTF
cdr3_nt: TGTGCCAGTACGAGGCAGGGGGCAGGTGGGGCCAACGTCCTGACTTTC

j_call: TRBJ2-1
d_call: TRBD1
clone_size: -
v_call: TRBV7-3
cdr3_aa: CASSPSRDRENEQFF
cdr3_nt: TGTGCCAGCAGCCCGTCCCGGGACAGGGAAAATGAGCAGTTCTTC

j_call: TRBJ1-1
d_call: -
clone_size: -
v_call: TRBV7-8
cdr3_aa: CASSADRSTEAFF
cdr3_nt: TGTGCCAGCAGCGCAGACAGGTCCACTGAAGCTTTCTTT

j_call: TRBJ2-7
d_call: -
clone_size: -
v_call: TRBV30
cdr3_aa: CAWSWNLRDEQYF
cdr3_nt: TGTGCCTGGAGCTGGAACCTTCGGGACGAGCAGTACTTC

j_call: TRBJ2-1
d_call: TRBD2
clone_size: -
v_call: TRBV7-2
cdr3_aa: CASSLPTRPTSGRSNEQFF
cdr3_nt: TGTGCCAGCAGCCTCCCGACCCGCCCTACTAGCGGGAGATCCAATGAGCAGTTCTTC

j_call: TRBJ2-4
d_call: TRBD2
clone_size: few
v_call: TRBV14
cdr3_aa: CASSQSAGSHIQYF
cdr3_nt: TGTGCCAGCAGCCAATCAGCGGGAAGTCACATTCAGTACTTC

j_call: TRBJ2-1
d_call: -
clone_size: -
v_call: TRBV7-6
cdr3_aa: CASGATGSTRDEQFF
cdr3_nt: TGTGCCAGCGGAGCCACAGGGAGTACCAGGGATGAGCAGTTCTTC

j_call: TRBJ2-3
d_call: -
clone_size: -
v_call: TRBV6-6
cdr3_aa: CASSYSRPSTDTQYF
cdr3_nt: TGTGCCAGCAGTTACTCCCGGCCTAGCACAGATACGCAGTATTTT

j_call: TRBJ2-1
d_call: TRBD2
clone_size: once
v_call: TRBV5-1
cdr3_aa: CASSSPGLANGEQFF
cdr3_nt: TGCGCCAGCAGCTCGCCGGGACTAGCTAACGGTGAGCAGTTCTTC

j_call: TRBJ2-1
d_call: TRBD2
clone_size: -
v_call: TRBV2
cdr3_aa: CASSGSGRRAYNEQFF
cdr3_nt: TGTGCCAGCTCGGGGAGCGGGAGGAGGGCCTACAATGAGCAGTTCTTC

j_call: TRBJ1-1
d_call: TRBD1
clone_size: -
v_call: TRBV6-1
cdr3_aa: CASSPGTGAHTEAFF
cdr3_nt: TGTGCCAGCAGTCCCGGGACAGGGGCCCACACTGAAGCTTTCTTT

j_call: TRBJ1-4
d_call: -
clone_size: -
v_call: TRBV19
cdr3_aa: CASSTYRAANEKLFF
cdr3_nt: TGTGCCAGTAGTACGTACAGGGCGGCTAATGAAAAACTGTTTTTT

j_call: TRBJ2-1
d_call: TRBD2
clone_size: -
v_call: TRBV27
cdr3_aa: CASSLSGRAYLNEQFF
cdr3_nt: TGTGCCAGCAGTTTGTCCGGGAGGGCCTATTTAAATGAGCAGTTCTTC

j_call: TRBJ2-1
d_call: TRBD2
clone_size: -
v_call: TRBV7-3
cdr3_aa: CASSLIVTSGSHNEQFF
cdr3_nt: TGTGCCAGCAGCTTAATCGTAACTAGCGGGAGCCACAATGAGCAGTTCTTC

j_call: TRBJ1-3
d_call: -
clone_size: -
v_call: TRBV7-9
cdr3_aa: CASSFGRRNTIYF
cdr3_nt: TGTGCCAGCAGCTTTGGCAGAAGAAACACCATATATTTT

j_call: TRBJ1-1
d_call: -
clone_size: -
v_call: TRBV7-9
cdr3_aa: CASSLATANTEAFF
cdr3_nt: TGTGCCAGCAGCTTAGCCACAGCTAACACTGAAGCTTTCTTT

j_call: TRBJ1-4
d_call: -
clone_size: few
v_call: TRBV7-9
cdr3_aa: CASSELSGWGVTNEKLFF
cdr3_nt: TGTGCCAGCAGCGAACTTTCAGGGTGGGGTGTAACTAATGAAAAACTGTTTTTT

j_call: TRBJ1-2
d_call: TRBD1
clone_size: -
v_call: TRBV11-2
cdr3_aa: CASSPGTGGVGPSSRYTF
cdr3_nt: TGTGCCAGCAGCCCAGGGACAGGGGGCGTAGGACCGTCTTCGCGCTACACCTTC

j_call: TRBJ1-2
d_call: -
clone_size: -
v_call: TRBV20-1
cdr3_aa: CSARVNYGYTF
cdr3_nt: TGCAGTGCTAGAGTGAACTATGGCTACACCTTC

j_call: TRBJ2-3
d_call: -
clone_size: -
v_call: TRBV28
cdr3_aa: CASSRERRDYTDTQYF
cdr3_nt: TGTGCCAGCAGTCGAGAGAGACGGGATTACACAGATACGCAGTATTTT

j_call: TRBJ1-4
d_call: -
clone_size: -
v_call: TRBV6-6
cdr3_aa: CASRDWDGYNEKLFF
cdr3_nt: TGTGCCAGCAGGGATTGGGACGGTTATAATGAAAAACTGTTTTTT

j_call: TRBJ2-6
d_call: -
clone_size: few
v_call: TRBV18
cdr3_aa: CASSSYPVGPMTGANVLTF
cdr3_nt: TGTGCCAGCTCATCATACCCTGTGGGGCCCATGACTGGGGCCAACGTCCTGACTTTC

j_call: TRBJ2-1
d_call: TRBD2
clone_size: -
v_call: TRBV28
cdr3_aa: CASSLASGRAHNEQFF
cdr3_nt: TGTGCCAGCAGTTTAGCTAGCGGGAGGGCCCACAATGAGCAGTTCTTC

j_call: TRBJ2-2
d_call: -
clone_size: -
v_call: TRBV7-9
cdr3_aa: CASSLPVGFTTGELFF
cdr3_nt: TGTGCCAGCAGCTTACCGGTGGGATTCACCACCGGGGAGCTGTTTTTT

j_call: TRBJ2-1
d_call: TRBD2
clone_size: -
v_call: TRBV27
cdr3_aa: CASSSGGLGLAAYHNEQFF
cdr3_nt: TGTGCCAGCAGTTCGGGGGGATTAGGACTAGCCGCTTATCACAATGAGCAGTTCTTC

j_call: TRBJ2-3
d_call: -
clone_size: -
v_call: TRBV2
cdr3_aa: CASSPRGASTDTQYF
cdr3_nt: TGTGCCAGCAGCCCCAGGGGGGCTAGCACAGATACGCAGTATTTT

j_call: TRBJ2-3
d_call: TRBD2
clone_size: -
v_call: TRBV29-1
cdr3_aa: CSVVGRASDTQYF
cdr3_nt: TGCAGCGTTGTCGGGAGGGCGTCGGATACGCAGTATTTT

j_call: TRBJ1-1
d_call: TRBD1
clone_size: -
v_call: TRBV5-1
cdr3_aa: CASSLGHGTGDTEAFF
cdr3_nt: TGCGCCAGCAGCTTGGGGCATGGGACAGGGGACACTGAAGCTTTCTTT

j_call: TRBJ2-1
d_call: -
clone_size: medium-sized
v_call: TRBV27
cdr3_aa: CASSLTGWLYNEQFF
cdr3_nt: TGTGCCAGCAGTCTTACAGGGTGGCTCTACAATGAGCAGTTCTTC

j_call: TRBJ2-2
d_call: TRBD2
clone_size: -
v_call: TRBV6-4
cdr3_aa: CASSRLAGDTGELFF
cdr3_nt: TGTGCCAGCAGTAGACTAGCGGGGGACACCGGGGAGCTGTTTTTT

j_call: TRBJ2-3
d_call: TRBD1
clone_size: -
v_call: TRBV10-3
cdr3_aa: CAIRGTGATDTQYF
cdr3_nt: TGTGCCATCAGGGGGACAGGGGCCACAGATACGCAGTATTTT

j_call: TRBJ2-2
d_call: -
clone_size: -
v_call: TRBV5-1
cdr3_aa: CASSLNHNTGELFF
cdr3_nt: TGCGCCAGCAGCCTGAATCATAACACCGGGGAGCTGTTTTTT

j_call: TRBJ2-1
d_call: TRBD2
clone_size: -
v_call: TRBV7-9
cdr3_aa: CASSRLAGGYNEQFF
cdr3_nt: TGTGCCAGCAGCCGACTAGCGGGAGGATACAATGAGCAGTTCTTC

j_call: TRBJ1-2
d_call: -
clone_size: -
v_call: TRBV19
cdr3_aa: CASRGGGRSYGYTF
cdr3_nt: TGTGCCAGTAGGGGGGGTGGCAGGTCGTATGGCTACACCTTC

j_call: TRBJ2-1
d_call: -
clone_size: once
v_call: TRBV28
cdr3_aa: CASSGAGNNEQFF
cdr3_nt: TGTGCCAGCAGTGGCGCGGGGAACAATGAGCAGTTCTTC

j_call: TRBJ1-1
d_call: -
clone_size: -
v_call: TRBV19
cdr3_aa: CASSTTYRAEAFF
cdr3_nt: TGTGCCAGTAGTACCACCTACAGGGCTGAAGCTTTCTTT

j_call: TRBJ1-1
d_call: -
clone_size: -
v_call: TRBV29-1
cdr3_aa: CSVAEQPMNTEAFF
cdr3_nt: TGCAGCGTTGCGGAACAGCCCATGAACACTGAAGCTTTCTTT

j_call: TRBJ2-1
d_call: TRBD2
clone_size: -
v_call: TRBV5-6
cdr3_aa: CASSQLAGVYNEQFF
cdr3_nt: TGTGCCAGCAGCCAACTAGCGGGAGTTTACAATGAGCAGTTCTTC

j_call: TRBJ2-6
d_call: TRBD1
clone_size: -
v_call: TRBV4-2
cdr3_aa: CASSRPGQQYSGANVLTF
cdr3_nt: TGTGCCAGCAGTCGGCCGGGACAGCAATATTCTGGGGCCAACGTCCTGACTTTC